Presented here are 2 T cell receptor beta chains from one specimen sequenced in a study of somatic reversion in DOCK8 deficiency. One-step amplicon PCR with EuroClonality-NGS primers amplified TRB from approximately 100 ng genomic DNA. TCRdb independently ran MiXCR on the multiplex PCR reads; one entry per CDR3 protein. Of around 2,600 distinct CDR3 sequences listed, roughly a quarter are singletons. Input material: peripheral blood. The receptors were sampled from a human donor in good health.

In this sample, this clonotype turned up a few times. The rearrangement uses TRBV4-3 and TRBJ2-7; D might be TRBD1 or TRBD2, each matching 6 bases. Trimming shortened V by 1 base and J by 2 bases, and 12 bases separated the two germline ends. From germline, CDR1 is LGHNA and CDR2 YSLEER. This CDR3 contains 15 residues. Here the CDR3 DNA reads TGCGCCAGCAGCCAAGGGAGGGGGTACGCCTACGAGCAGTACTTC. It is translated as CASSQGRGYAYEQYF.

The chain employs TRBV6-6 and TRBJ2-2, with D possibly being TRBD1 (5 bases). The V and J ends lost 5 bases and 5 bases respectively, with 18 bases between them. Germline loops: CDR1 MNHNY, CDR2 SVGAGI (reference sequence). The CDR3 has 16 amino acids. The CDR3 loop reads CASSPQGYGATGELFF. DNA of the CDR3: TGTGCCAGCAGTCCCCAGGGTTATGGGGCGACCGGGGAGCTGTTTTTT.